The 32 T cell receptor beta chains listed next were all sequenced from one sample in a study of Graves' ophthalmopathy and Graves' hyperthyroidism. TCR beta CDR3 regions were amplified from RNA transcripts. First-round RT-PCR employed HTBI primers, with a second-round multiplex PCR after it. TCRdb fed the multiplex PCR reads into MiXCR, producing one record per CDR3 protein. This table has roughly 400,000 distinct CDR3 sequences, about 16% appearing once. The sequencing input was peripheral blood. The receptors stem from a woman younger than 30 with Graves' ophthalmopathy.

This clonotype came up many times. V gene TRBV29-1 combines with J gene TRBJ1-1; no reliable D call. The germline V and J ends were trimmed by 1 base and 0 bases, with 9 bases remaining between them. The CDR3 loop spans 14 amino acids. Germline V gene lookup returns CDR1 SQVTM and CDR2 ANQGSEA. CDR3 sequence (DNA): TGCAGCGTTGAAGGGTCCCGGGTGAACACTGAAGCTTTCTTT. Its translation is CSVEGSRVNTEAFF.

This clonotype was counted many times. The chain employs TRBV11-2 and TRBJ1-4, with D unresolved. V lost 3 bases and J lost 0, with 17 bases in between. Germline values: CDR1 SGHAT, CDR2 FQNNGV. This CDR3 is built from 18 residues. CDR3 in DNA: TGTGCCAGCAGCTTTCGAACGATTAGGCTTGCAACTAATGAAAAACTGTTTTTT. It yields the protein CASSFRTIRLATNEKLFF. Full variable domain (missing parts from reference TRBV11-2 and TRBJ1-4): EAGVAQSPRYKIIEKRQSVAFWCNPISGHATLYWYQQILGQGPKLLIQFQNNGVVDDSQLPKDRFSAERLKGVDSTLKIQPAKLEDSAVYLCASSFRTIRLATNEKLFFGSGTQLSVL.

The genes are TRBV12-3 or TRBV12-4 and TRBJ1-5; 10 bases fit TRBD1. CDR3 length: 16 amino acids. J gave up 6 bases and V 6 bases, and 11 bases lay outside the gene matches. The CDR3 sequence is CASREGRDRGLQPQHF. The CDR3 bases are TGTGCCAGCAGGGAAGGGAGGGACAGGGGACTTCAGCCCCAGCATTTT.

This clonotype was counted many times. The CDR3: CSVNPKGLNTEAFF. Here the CDR3 DNA reads TGCAGTGTAAATCCCAAGGGTCTGAACACTGAAGCTTTCTTT. The chain joins TRBV20-1 to TRBJ1-1; D gene unclear. Trimming pared 7 bases from V and 0 bases from J, leaving 15 bases between. Per the germline V gene, CDR1 is DFQATT and CDR2 is SNEGSKA (reference sequence). This CDR3 is built from 14 residues.

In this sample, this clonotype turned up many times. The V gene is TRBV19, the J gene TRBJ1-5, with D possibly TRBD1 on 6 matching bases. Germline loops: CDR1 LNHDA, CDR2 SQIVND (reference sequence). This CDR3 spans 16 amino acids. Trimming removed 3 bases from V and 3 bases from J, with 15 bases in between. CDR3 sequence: CASSIGGDKYNQPQHF. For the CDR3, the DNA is TGTGCCAGTAGTATTGGGGGGGACAAATACAATCAGCCCCAGCATTTT.

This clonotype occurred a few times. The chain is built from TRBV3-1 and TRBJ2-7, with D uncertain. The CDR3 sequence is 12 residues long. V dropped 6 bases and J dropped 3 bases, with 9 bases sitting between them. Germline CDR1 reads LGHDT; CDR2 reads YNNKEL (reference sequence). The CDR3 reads CASSFSIYEQYF. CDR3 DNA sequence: TGTGCCAGCAGTTTCAGCATCTACGAGCAGTACTTC.

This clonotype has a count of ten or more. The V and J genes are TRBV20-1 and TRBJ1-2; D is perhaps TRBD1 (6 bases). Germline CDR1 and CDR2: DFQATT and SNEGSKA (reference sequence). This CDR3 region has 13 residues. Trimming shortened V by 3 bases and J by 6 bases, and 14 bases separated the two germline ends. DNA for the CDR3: TGCAGTGCTAGGATGTGGGGGGCAAATGGCTACACCTTC. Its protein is CSARMWGANGYTF.

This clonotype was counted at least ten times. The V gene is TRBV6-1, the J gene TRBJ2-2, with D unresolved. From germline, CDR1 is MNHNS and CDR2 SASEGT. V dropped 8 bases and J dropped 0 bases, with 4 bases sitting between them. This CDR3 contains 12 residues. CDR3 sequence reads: CASYSNTGELFF. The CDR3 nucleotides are TGTGCCAGCTACTCGAACACCGGGGAGCTGTTTTTT.

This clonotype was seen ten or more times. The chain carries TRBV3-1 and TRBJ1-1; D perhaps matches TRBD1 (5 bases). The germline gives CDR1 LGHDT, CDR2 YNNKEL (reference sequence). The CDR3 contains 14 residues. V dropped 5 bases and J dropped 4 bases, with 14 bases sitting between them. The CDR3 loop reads CASSVQVDGTEAFF. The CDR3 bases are TGTGCCAGCAGCGTACAGGTGGACGGCACTGAAGCTTTCTTT. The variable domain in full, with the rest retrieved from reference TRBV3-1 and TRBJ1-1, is DTAVSQTPKYLVTQMGNDKSIKCEQNLGHDTMYWYKQDSKKFLKIMFSYNNKELIINETVPNRFSPKSPDKAHLNLHINSLELGDSAVYFCASSVQVDGTEAFFGQGTRLTVV.

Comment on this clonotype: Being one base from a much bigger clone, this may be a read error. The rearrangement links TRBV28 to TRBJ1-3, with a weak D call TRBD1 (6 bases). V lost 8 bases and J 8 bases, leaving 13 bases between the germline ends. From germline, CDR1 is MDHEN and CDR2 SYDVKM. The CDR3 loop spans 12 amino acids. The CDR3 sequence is CASWTETDTIYF. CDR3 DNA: TGTGCCAGCTGGACAGAGACAGACACCATATATTTT.

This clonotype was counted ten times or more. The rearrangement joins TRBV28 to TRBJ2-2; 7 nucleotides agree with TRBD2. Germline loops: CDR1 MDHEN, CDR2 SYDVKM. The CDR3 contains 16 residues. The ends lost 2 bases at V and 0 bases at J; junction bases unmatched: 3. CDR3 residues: CASSLSGTANTGELFF. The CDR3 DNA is TGTGCCAGCAGTTTAAGCGGGACGGCGAACACCGGGGAGCTGTTTTTT.

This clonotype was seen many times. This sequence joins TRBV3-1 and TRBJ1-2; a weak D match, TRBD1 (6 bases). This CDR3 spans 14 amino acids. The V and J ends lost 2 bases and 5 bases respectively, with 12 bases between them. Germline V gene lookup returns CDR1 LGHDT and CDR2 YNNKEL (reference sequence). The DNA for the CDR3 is TGTGCCAGCAGCCAAACACAGGGTTCATATGGCTACACCTTC. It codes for CASSQTQGSYGYTF.

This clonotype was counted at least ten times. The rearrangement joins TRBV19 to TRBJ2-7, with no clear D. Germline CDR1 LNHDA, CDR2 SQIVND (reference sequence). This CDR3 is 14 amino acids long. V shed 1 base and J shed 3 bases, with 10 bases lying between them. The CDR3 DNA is TGTGCCAGTAGTATAGCCCCCGGCAGCTACGAGCAGTACTTC. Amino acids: CASSIAPGSYEQYF.

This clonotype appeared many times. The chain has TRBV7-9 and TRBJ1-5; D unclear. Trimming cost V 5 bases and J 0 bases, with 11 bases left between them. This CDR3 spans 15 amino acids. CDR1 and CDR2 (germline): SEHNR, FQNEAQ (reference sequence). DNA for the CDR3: TGTGCCAGCAGCCGGGCGGGCTATAGCAATCAGCCCCAGCATTTT. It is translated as CASSRAGYSNQPQHF.

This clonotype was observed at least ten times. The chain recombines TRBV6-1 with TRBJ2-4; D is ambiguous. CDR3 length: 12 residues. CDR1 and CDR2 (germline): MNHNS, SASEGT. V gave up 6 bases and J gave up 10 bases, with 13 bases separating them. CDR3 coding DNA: TGTGCCAGCAGGAACAAAGACTCTATTCAGTACTTC. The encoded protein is CASRNKDSIQYF.

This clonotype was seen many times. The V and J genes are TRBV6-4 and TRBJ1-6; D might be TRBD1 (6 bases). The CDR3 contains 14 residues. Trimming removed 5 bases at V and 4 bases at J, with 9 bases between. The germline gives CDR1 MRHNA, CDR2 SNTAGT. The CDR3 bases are TGTGCCAGCAGTTACAGGGCGTATAATTCACCCCTCCACTTT. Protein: CASSYRAYNSPLHF.

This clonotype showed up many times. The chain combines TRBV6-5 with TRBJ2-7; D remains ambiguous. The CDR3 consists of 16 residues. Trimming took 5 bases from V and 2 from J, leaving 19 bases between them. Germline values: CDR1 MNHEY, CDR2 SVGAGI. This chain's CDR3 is CASSPDGLITTYEQYF. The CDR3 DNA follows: TGTGCCAGCAGTCCGGACGGATTAATAACGACCTACGAGCAGTACTTC.

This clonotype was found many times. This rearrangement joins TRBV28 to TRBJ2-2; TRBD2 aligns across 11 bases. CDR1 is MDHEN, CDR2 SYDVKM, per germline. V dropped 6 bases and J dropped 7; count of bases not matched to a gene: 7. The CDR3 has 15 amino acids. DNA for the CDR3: TGTGCCAGCAGCCCTAGCGGGAGGTCGGGCGGGGAGCTGTTTTTT. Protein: CASSPSGRSGGELFF.

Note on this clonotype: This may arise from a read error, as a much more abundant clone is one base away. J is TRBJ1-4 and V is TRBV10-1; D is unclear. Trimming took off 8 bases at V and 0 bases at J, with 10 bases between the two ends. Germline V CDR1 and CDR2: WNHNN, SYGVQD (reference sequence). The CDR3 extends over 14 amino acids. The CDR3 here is CASGARSTNEKLFF. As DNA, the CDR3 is TGCGCCAGCGGTGCAAGGTCAACTAATGAAAAACTGTTTTTT.

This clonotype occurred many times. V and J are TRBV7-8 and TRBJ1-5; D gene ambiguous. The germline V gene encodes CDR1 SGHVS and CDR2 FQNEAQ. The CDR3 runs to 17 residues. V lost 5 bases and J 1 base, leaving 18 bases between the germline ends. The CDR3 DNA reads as TGTGCCAGCAGCCCTCTTGGTGCGAAAAGAAGCAATCAGCCCCAGCATTTT. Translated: CASSPLGAKRSNQPQHF.

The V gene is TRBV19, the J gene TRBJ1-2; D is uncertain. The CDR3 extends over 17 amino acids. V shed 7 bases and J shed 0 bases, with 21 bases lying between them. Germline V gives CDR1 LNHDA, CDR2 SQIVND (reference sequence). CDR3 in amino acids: CASTPEGWSRPNYGYTF. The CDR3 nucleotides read TGTGCCAGTACCCCGGAGGGCTGGTCTCGACCTAACTATGGCTACACCTTC.

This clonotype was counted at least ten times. CDR3 sequence reads: CAWVWGGGPSGELFF. The CDR3 region has the DNA TGTGCCTGGGTTTGGGGGGGGGGCCCATCCGGGGAGCTGTTTTTT. V gene TRBV30 combines with J gene TRBJ2-2; D is perhaps TRBD2 (7 bases). Trimming pared 5 bases from V and 6 bases from J, leaving 19 bases between. The CDR3 is made up of 15 amino acids. Germline lookup yields CDR1 GTSNPN and CDR2 SVGIG (reference sequence).

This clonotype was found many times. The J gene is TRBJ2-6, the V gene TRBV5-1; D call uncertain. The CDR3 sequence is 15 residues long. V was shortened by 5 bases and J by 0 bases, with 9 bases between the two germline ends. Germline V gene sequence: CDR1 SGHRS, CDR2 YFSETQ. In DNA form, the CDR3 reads TGCGCCAGCAGGCGCATAGGCTCTGGGGCCAACGTCCTGACTTTC. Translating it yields CASRRIGSGANVLTF.

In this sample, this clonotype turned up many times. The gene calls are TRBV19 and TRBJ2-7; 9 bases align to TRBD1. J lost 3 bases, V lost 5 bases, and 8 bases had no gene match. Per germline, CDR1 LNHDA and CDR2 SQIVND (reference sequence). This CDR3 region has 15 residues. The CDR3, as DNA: TGTGCCAGTAGTCGGCCGGGACAGGGATACTACGAGCAGTACTTC. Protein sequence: CASSRPGQGYYEQYF.

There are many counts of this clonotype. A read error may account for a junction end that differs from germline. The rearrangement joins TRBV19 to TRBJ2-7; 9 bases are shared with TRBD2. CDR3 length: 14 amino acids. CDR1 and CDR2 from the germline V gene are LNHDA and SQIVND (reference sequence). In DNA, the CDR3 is TGTGCCAGTAGTATGGCTAGCGGGGACTACGAGCAGAACTTC. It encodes CASSMASGDYEQNF.

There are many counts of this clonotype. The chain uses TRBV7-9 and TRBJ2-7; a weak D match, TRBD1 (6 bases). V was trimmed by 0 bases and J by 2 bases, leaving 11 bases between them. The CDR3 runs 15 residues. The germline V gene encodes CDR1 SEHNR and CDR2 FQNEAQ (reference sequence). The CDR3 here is CASSLAGAQAYEQYF. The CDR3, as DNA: TGTGCCAGCAGCTTAGCGGGGGCCCAAGCCTACGAGCAGTACTTC.

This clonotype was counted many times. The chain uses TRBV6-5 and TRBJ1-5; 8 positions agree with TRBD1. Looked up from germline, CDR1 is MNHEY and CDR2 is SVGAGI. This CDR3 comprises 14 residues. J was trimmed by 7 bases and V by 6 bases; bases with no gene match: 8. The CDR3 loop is CASSLGQGEQPQHF. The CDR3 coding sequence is TGTGCCAGCAGCTTAGGACAGGGAGAACAGCCCCAGCATTTT.

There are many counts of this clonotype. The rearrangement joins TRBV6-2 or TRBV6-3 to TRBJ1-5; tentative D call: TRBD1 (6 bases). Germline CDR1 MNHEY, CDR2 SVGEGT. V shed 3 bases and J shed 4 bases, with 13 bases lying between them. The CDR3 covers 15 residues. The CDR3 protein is CASSYSGVGNQPQHF. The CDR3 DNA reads TGTGCCAGCAGTTATTCAGGGGTTGGGAATCAGCCCCAGCATTTT.

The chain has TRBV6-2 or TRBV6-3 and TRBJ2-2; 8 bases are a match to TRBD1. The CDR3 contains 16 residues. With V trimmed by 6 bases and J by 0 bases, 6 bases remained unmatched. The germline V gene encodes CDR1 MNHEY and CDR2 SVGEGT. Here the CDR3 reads CASRELQGANTGELFF. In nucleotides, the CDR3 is TGTGCCAGCAGGGAATTACAGGGGGCGAACACCGGGGAGCTGTTTTTT.

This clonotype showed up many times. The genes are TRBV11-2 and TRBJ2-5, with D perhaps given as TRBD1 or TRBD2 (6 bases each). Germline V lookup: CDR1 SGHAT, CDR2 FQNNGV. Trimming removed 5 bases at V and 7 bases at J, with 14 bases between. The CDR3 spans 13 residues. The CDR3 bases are TGTGCCAGCAGCCCCGGGGGCGCGGGGACCCAGTACTTC. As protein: CASSPGGAGTQYF.

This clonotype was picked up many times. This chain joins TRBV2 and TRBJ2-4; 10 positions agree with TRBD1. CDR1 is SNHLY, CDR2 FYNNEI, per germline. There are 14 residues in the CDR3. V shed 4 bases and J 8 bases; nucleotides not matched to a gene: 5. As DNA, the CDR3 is TGTGCCAGCAGTGCCTTCGGACAGGGGGACATTCAGTACTTC. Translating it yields CASSAFGQGDIQYF.

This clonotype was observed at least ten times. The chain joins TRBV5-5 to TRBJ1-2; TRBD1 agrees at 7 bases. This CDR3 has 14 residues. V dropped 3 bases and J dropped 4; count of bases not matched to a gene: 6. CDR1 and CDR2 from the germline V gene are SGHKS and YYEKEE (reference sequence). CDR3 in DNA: TGTGCCAGCAGCTCACCGGGACAGTCCTATGGCTACACCTTC. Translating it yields CASSSPGQSYGYTF.